The 30 T cell receptor beta chains below were found in one sample sequenced in a study of blood T cell repertoires in COVID-19 (dated by TCRdb to about 2020). The library was built by means of the immunoSEQ multiplex PCR assay. This is the immuneACCESS table as TCRdb keeps it, with only in-frame sequences that have V and J called. A part of the clones is gone; compared with another copy, unresolved V genes explain less than half, and the rest is unexplained. A total of 110,000 to 150,000 clones appear in this sample, 60% to 85% of them only once. Jointly, the top ten make up under 10% of the sample. Material for sequencing was peripheral blood. All receptors derive from a man in his fifties or sixties with active or convalescent COVID-19.

The chain recombines TRBV28 with TRBJ2-1, with D tentatively TRBD1 (11 bases). Germline V gives CDR1 MDHEN, CDR2 SYDVKM. The CDR3 loop spans 18 amino acids. The V end was cut by 6 bases, the J end by 8 bases, with 29 bases between. The CDR3 reads CASRDRGRASGRGDEQFF. The CDR3 DNA reads as TGTGCCAGCAGGGACAGGGGGCGGGCTAGCGGGAGAGGCGATGAGCAGTTCTTC.

This clone was observed a handful of times. The CDR3 protein is CASSLVFASGNEQFF. In nucleotides, the CDR3 is TGCGCCAGCAGCTTGGTCTTCGCTAGCGGGAATGAGCAGTTCTTC. V and J are TRBV5-1 and TRBJ2-1; 8 bases align to TRBD2. Trimming cost V 0 bases and J 7 bases; bases outside gene matches: 6. Per germline, CDR1 SGHRS and CDR2 YFSETQ. The CDR3 totals 15 residues.

The CDR3 nucleotides are TGTGCCAGCAGCTCACGACGGGCAGATACGCAGTATTTT. Protein sequence: CASSSRRADTQYF. J is TRBJ2-3 and V is TRBV5-4, with no clear D. The CDR3 consists of 13 residues. V lost 3 bases and J 4 bases, leaving 9 bases between the germline ends. From germline, CDR1 is SGHNT and CDR2 YYREEE (reference sequence).

V is TRBV7-9 and J is TRBJ2-1; 12 nucleotides line up with TRBD2. This CDR3 spans 19 amino acids. Germline trimming cut 2 bases from V and 5 bases from J; bases unmatched to any gene: 13. Germline-derived CDR1 and CDR2 are SEHNR and FQNEAQ (reference sequence). Here the CDR3 DNA reads TGTGCCAGCAGCTTAAAGCCCCATTCCCGGACTAGCGGGGACAATGAGCAGTTCTTC. Its translation: CASSLKPHSRTSGDNEQFF.

The rearrangement joins TRBV27 to TRBJ2-7, with TRBD2 matching 11 bases. Germline loops: CDR1 MNHEY, CDR2 SMNVEV (reference sequence). J gave up 0 bases and V 5 bases, and 3 bases lay outside the gene matches. The CDR3 covers 15 residues. The CDR3 region is CASSIGTSGSYEQYF. In DNA, the CDR3 is TGTGCCAGCAGTATCGGGACTAGCGGCTCCTACGAGCAGTACTTC.

The chain combines TRBV5-1 with TRBJ2-3; TRBD1 agrees at 9 bases. Trimming took 3 bases from V and 4 from J; bases not matched to a gene: 6. Per the germline V gene, CDR1 is SGHRS and CDR2 is YFSETQ. The CDR3 has 15 amino acids. The chain's CDR3 is CASSYRTGEPDTQYF. CDR3 coding DNA: TGCGCCAGCAGCTACAGGACAGGGGAGCCAGATACGCAGTATTTT.

The chain uses TRBV11-3 and TRBJ2-1, with 7 nucleotides matching TRBD2. The CDR3 runs 16 residues. Per germline, CDR1 SGHNT and CDR2 YENEEA. The V gene end was trimmed by 6 bases and the J gene end by 6 bases; junction bases not matched to a gene: 14. CDR3 bases: TGTGCCAGCAGTCGGGGTGGAAATAGCGGGTTCAATGAGCAGTTCTTC. Amino acid sequence: CASSRGGNSGFNEQFF.

V and J are TRBV5-6 and TRBJ2-3, with 13 bases matching TRBD2. The CDR3 runs 16 residues. Losses at the gene ends were 2 bases for V and 7 bases for J; bases not matched to a gene: 7. CDR1 is SGHDT, CDR2 YYEEEE, per germline. CDR3 sequence reads: CASSFRTSGSGYTQYF. The CDR3 DNA reads as TGTGCCAGCAGCTTTCGGACTAGCGGGAGCGGGTATACGCAGTATTTT. The full variable domain, completed using reference TRBV5-6 and TRBJ2-3, is DAGVTQSPTHLIKTRGQQVTLRCSPKSGHDTVSWYQQALGQGPQFIFQYYEEEERQRGNFPDRFSGHQFPNYSSELNVNALLLGDSALYLCASSFRTSGSGYTQYFGPGTRLTVL.

The V gene is TRBV6-6, the J gene TRBJ1-2; no definite D call. Germline V gives CDR1 MNHNY, CDR2 SVGAGI (reference sequence). Trimming left V 0 bases short and J 2 bases short, with 7 bases between. The CDR3 covers 14 residues. The CDR3 DNA is TGTGCCAGCAGTTACTCAGAACGGAACTATGGCTACACCTTC. Translated: CASSYSERNYGYTF.

In DNA form, the CDR3 reads TGCAGCGTTGAAGTAAACCCTGGGGGGACTAGCGGCCAAGAGACCCAGTACTTC. It translates to CSVEVNPGGTSGQETQYF. The chain links TRBV29-1 to TRBJ2-5; 11 bases agree with TRBD2. Germline loops: CDR1 SQVTM, CDR2 ANQGSEA. There are 18 residues in the CDR3. V lost 1 base to trimming and J lost 1 base; unmatched junction nucleotides: 11.

V and J are TRBV28 and TRBJ1-1; 9 bases line up with TRBD1. The junction had 9 bases not matched to a gene; V was cut back by 6 bases and J by 4 bases. Germline V gene sequence: CDR1 MDHEN, CDR2 SYDVKM. The CDR3 covers 15 residues. CDR3 DNA: TGTGCCAGCAGCAGAACCCCGGGACAGGGCACTGAAGCTTTCTTT. Its protein product is CASSRTPGQGTEAFF.

The count of this clone is one. The V and J genes are TRBV12-3 or TRBV12-4 and TRBJ2-1; D is uncertain. Trimming stripped 5 bases from V and 6 bases from J, with 11 bases between. The length of the CDR3 is 13 residues. The CDR3 sequence is CASSPSGGNEQFF. The CDR3 nucleotides read TGTGCCAGCAGTCCCTCGGGTGGCAATGAGCAGTTCTTC.

This clone has just a few counts. The chain uses TRBV7-8 and TRBJ2-5; 8 positions agree with TRBD1. Looked up from germline, CDR1 is SGHVS and CDR2 is FQNEAQ. With V trimmed by 5 bases and J by 2 bases, 31 bases remained unmatched. The CDR3 length is 23 residues. CDR3 in DNA: TGTGCCAGCAGCCAAAAACGATACACCGTCGGGCCAAAGTCGACAGGGGTACAAGAGACCCAGTACTTC. This translates into CASSQKRYTVGPKSTGVQETQYF.

The gene calls are TRBV5-4 and TRBJ1-2; no firm D call. Germline V gives CDR1 SGHNT, CDR2 YYREEE (reference sequence). The CDR3 has 15 residues. V was clipped by 0 bases and J by 2 bases, with 11 bases between them. The CDR3, as DNA: TGTGCCAGCAGCTTGGGAGGATTTATGAACTATGGCTACACCTTC. This translates into CASSLGGFMNYGYTF.

The CDR3 nucleotides read TGTGCCAGCTCACCAGCTAGCACCTACGAGCAGTACTTC. Its translation: CASSPASTYEQYF. This rearrangement joins TRBV18 to TRBJ2-7; D may be TRBD2 (5 bases). This CDR3 has 13 residues. Trimming pared 2 bases from V and 2 bases from J, leaving 7 bases between. Germline-derived CDR1 and CDR2 are KGHSH and LQKENI.

This clone was seen only once. The gene calls are TRBV2 and TRBJ1-1; a possible D gene is TRBD1 (5 bases). This CDR3 comprises 15 residues. Trimming cost V 3 bases and J 4 bases, with 15 bases left between them. Germline V gene lookup returns CDR1 SNHLY and CDR2 FYNNEI. CDR3 sequence: CASSDPGGEGTEAFF. The CDR3 nucleotides are TGTGCCAGCAGTGACCCCGGAGGGGAGGGCACTGAAGCTTTCTTT. Full variable domain (remainder filled in from reference TRBV2 and TRBJ1-1): EPEVTQTPSHQVTQMGQEVILRCVPISNHLYFYWYRQILGQKVEFLVSFYNNEISEKSEIFDDQFSVERPDGSNFTLKIRSTKLEDSAMYFCASSDPGGEGTEAFFGQGTRLTVV.

The chain has TRBV4-1 and TRBJ1-1; D possibly corresponds to TRBD1 (5 bases). This CDR3 region has 14 residues. CDR1 is MGHRA and CDR2 is YSYEKL in the germline V gene. V lost 4 bases and J 10 bases, leaving 19 bases between the germline ends. CDR3: CASSRGPTLEGAFF. The CDR3 DNA follows: TGCGCCAGCAGCCGGGGACCGACGTTGGAGGGAGCTTTCTTT.

This clone was recorded a few times. J is TRBJ1-4 and V is TRBV19; D might be TRBD1 (6 bases). Trimming shortened V by 7 bases and J by 8 bases, and 14 bases separated the two germline ends. The CDR3 contains 13 residues. CDR1 and CDR2 from the germline V gene are LNHDA and SQIVND (reference sequence). For the CDR3, the DNA is TGTGCCAGTATAGACAGGTTGGAAGAAAAACTGTTTTTT. Residues: CASIDRLEEKLFF.

This clone was observed a handful of times. V gene TRBV28 combines with J gene TRBJ2-3, with 12 bases fitting TRBD2. Trimming took 3 bases from V and 6 from J; bases not matched to a gene: 4. Germline CDR1 MDHEN, CDR2 SYDVKM. The CDR3 runs to 15 residues. The CDR3 here is CASSFRLAGADTQYF. CDR3 nucleotides: TGTGCCAGCAGTTTCCGACTAGCGGGAGCTGATACGCAGTATTTT.

The chain is built from TRBV19 and TRBJ2-5; D gene ambiguous. The CDR3 contains 14 residues. CDR1 LNHDA and CDR2 SQIVND come from the germline V gene (reference sequence). Trimming removed 1 base at V and 1 base at J, with 7 bases between. CDR3 DNA: TGTGCCAGTAGTATAGGCACTATCCAAGAGACCCAGTACTTC. It encodes CASSIGTIQETQYF. Supplemented by reference TRBV19 and TRBJ2-5, the full variable domain reads DGGITQSPKYLFRKEGQNVTLSCEQNLNHDAMYWYRQDPGQGLRLIYYSQIVNDFQKGDIAEGYSVSREKKESFPLTVTSAQKNPTAFYLCASSIGTIQETQYFGPGTRLLVL.

V gene TRBV27 combines with J gene TRBJ2-7, with 14 bases identical to TRBD2. This CDR3 region has 17 residues. With 3 bases clipped from V and 0 bases from J, the junction kept 4 bases outside the gene matches. Per the germline V gene, CDR1 is MNHEY and CDR2 is SMNVEV (reference sequence). This CDR3 is CASSLGTSGSLSYEQYF. CDR3 bases: TGTGCCAGCAGTTTGGGGACTAGCGGGAGCCTCTCCTACGAGCAGTACTTC.

The chain has TRBV5-8 and TRBJ2-1; the match to TRBD2 covers 14 bases. Germline lookup yields CDR1 SGHTS and CDR2 YDEGEE. The CDR3 totals 16 residues. V was pared by 3 bases and J by 5 bases, with 4 bases of the junction left unmatched. This chain's CDR3 is CASSWGLAGANNEQFF. The CDR3 region has the DNA TGTGCCAGCAGCTGGGGACTAGCGGGAGCAAACAATGAGCAGTTCTTC.

A single count supports this clone. The rearrangement links TRBV29-1 to TRBJ2-7, with D unclear. Deletions cut 7 bases from V and 6 bases from J, with 19 bases between. The V gene's germline CDR1 is SQVTM and CDR2 ANQGSEA. The CDR3 is made up of 13 amino acids. The CDR3 protein is CSALNSISGEQYF. CDR3 nucleotide sequence: TGCAGCGCCCTGAATTCCATATCGGGCGAGCAGTACTTC.

This rearrangement joins TRBV28 to TRBJ2-7; D is unresolved. V lost 6 bases to trimming and J lost 3 bases, with 18 bases between them. The CDR3 totals 15 residues. In germline, CDR1 is MDHEN, CDR2 SYDVKM. The CDR3 nucleotides are TGTGCCAGCAGCCCCGCCGCTCTAATAAACTACGAGCAGTACTTC. Protein product: CASSPAALINYEQYF.

The genes are TRBV7-6 and TRBJ2-3; 9 nucleotides agree with TRBD1. The germline V gene has CDR1 SGHVS and CDR2 FNYEAQ. The CDR3 runs to 15 residues. Trimming at V came to 6 bases and at J to 4 bases, leaving 8 bases not matched to a gene. The CDR3 protein is CASSLPGQGADTQYF. The CDR3 bases are TGTGCCAGCAGTTTACCGGGACAGGGAGCAGATACGCAGTATTTT.

This chain uses TRBV18 with TRBJ1-6, with TRBD1 matching 7 bases. V lost 5 bases and J lost 8; bases outside the gene matches: 6. The CDR3 sequence is 14 residues long. Germline V CDR1 and CDR2: KGHSH, LQKENI. CDR3 nucleotide sequence: TGTGCCAGCTCATCCCGGGACAGAGATTCACCCCTCCACTTT. Its protein is CASSSRDRDSPLHF.

This clone was detected a few times. This chain links TRBV7-8 with TRBJ2-5, with 8 nucleotides matching TRBD2. CDR1 and CDR2 (germline): SGHVS, FQNEAQ. V dropped 1 base and J dropped 3; count of bases not matched to a gene: 10. The CDR3 runs to 17 residues. The CDR3, as DNA: TGTGCCAGCAGCTTAGGAGCTCCTGGAGCGGGAGAAGAGACCCAGTACTTC. Protein sequence: CASSLGAPGAGEETQYF.

The rearrangement links TRBV28 to TRBJ2-5, with D possibly being TRBD1 (5 bases). The CDR3 has 16 residues. V gave up 4 bases and J gave up 2 bases, with 17 bases separating them. Germline V gene sequence: CDR1 MDHEN, CDR2 SYDVKM. The DNA for the CDR3 is TGTGCCAGCAGTTCCCCATGGGGCAGGGATCAAGAGACCCAGTACTTC. It codes for CASSSPWGRDQETQYF.

The chain links TRBV6-5 to TRBJ2-7; 7 nucleotides agree with TRBD1. Germline lookup yields CDR1 MNHEY and CDR2 SVGAGI. The CDR3 is made up of 13 amino acids. J was trimmed by 4 bases and V by 6 bases; bases with no gene match: 6. The CDR3 DNA reads TGTGCCAGCAGCATCGACAGGGTGTACGAGCAGTACTTC. Amino acid sequence: CASSIDRVYEQYF.

The chain couples TRBV6-1 to TRBJ2-3, with TRBD2 identical over 8 bases. Germline CDR1 reads MNHNS; CDR2 reads SASEGT. Trimming at V came to 6 bases and at J to 3 bases, leaving 8 bases not matched to a gene. There are 15 residues in the CDR3. This CDR3 is CASRSLGGGTDTQYF. In DNA, the CDR3 is TGTGCCAGCAGGAGCCTCGGCGGGGGGACAGATACGCAGTATTTT.